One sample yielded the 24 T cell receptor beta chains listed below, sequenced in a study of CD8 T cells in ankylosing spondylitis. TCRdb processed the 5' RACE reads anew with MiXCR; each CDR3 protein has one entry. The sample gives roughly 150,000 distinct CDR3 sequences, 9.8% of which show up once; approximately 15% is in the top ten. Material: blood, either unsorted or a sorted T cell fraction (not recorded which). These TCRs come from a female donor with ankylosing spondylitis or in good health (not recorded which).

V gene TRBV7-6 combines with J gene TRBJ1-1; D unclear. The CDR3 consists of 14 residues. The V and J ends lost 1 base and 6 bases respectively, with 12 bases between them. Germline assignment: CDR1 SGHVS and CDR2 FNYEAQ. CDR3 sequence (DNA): TGTGCCAGCAGCTTAGAGGACGGTACGGCTGAAGCTTTCTTT. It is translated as CASSLEDGTAEAFF.

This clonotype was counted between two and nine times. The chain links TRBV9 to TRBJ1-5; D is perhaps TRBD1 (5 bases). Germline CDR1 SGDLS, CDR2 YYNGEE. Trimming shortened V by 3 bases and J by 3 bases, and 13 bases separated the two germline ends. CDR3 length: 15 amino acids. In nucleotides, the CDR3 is TGTGCCAGCAGCGAGACCGGGACGCCCAATCAGCCCCAGCATTTT. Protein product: CASSETGTPNQPQHF.

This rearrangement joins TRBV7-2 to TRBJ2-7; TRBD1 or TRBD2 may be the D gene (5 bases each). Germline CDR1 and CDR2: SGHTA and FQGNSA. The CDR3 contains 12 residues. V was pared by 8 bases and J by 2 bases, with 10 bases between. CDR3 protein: CASRGQAYEQYF. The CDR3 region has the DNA TGTGCCAGCCGGGGCCAAGCCTACGAGCAGTACTTC.

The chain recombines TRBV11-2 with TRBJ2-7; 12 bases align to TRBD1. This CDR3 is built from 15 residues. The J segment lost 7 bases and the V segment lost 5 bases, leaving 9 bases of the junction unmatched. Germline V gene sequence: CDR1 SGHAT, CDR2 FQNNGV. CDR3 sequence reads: CASSPRDRGPYEQYF. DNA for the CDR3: TGTGCCAGCAGCCCAAGGGACAGGGGGCCTTATGAGCAGTACTTC.

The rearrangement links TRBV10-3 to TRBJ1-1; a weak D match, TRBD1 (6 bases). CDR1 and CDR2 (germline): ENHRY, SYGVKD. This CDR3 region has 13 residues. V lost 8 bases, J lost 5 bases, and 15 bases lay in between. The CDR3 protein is CAIFNEGETEAFF. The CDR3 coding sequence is TGTGCCATCTTTAACGAGGGGGAAACTGAAGCTTTCTTT.

The CDR3 region is CASSLGGTGASEQYF. The CDR3 DNA follows: TGTGCCAGCAGCCTAGGGGGGACAGGGGCTAGCGAGCAGTACTTC. The chain couples TRBV7-6 to TRBJ2-7; TRBD1 agrees at 10 bases. Germline V gene data show CDR1 as SGHVS and CDR2 as FNYEAQ. V was clipped by 5 bases and J by 6 bases; unmatched bases: 10. This CDR3 has 15 residues.

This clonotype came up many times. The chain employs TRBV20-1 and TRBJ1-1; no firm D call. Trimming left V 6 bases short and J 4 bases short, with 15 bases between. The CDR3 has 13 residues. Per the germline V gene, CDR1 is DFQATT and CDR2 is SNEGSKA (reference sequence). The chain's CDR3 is CSAVRGISTEAFF. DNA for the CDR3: TGCAGTGCCGTACGAGGGATCTCCACTGAAGCTTTCTTT.

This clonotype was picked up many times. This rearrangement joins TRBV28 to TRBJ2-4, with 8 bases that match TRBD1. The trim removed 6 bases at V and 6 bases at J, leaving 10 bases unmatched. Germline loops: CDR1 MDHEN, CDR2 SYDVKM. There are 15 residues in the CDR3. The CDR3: CASSRDRSSGNIQYF. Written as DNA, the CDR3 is TGTGCCAGCAGCCGGGACAGGTCCTCTGGAAACATTCAGTACTTC.

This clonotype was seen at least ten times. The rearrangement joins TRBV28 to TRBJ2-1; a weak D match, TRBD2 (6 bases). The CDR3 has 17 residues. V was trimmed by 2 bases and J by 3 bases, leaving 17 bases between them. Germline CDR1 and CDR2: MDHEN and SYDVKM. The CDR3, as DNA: TGTGCCAGCAGTTTAAAGTTCGGGGGATCCTTCTACAATGAGCAGTTCTTC. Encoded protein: CASSLKFGGSFYNEQFF. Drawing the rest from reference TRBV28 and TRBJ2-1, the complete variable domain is DVKVTQSSRYLVKRTGEKVFLECVQDMDHENMFWYRQDPGLGLRLIYFSYDVKMKEKGDIPEGYSVSREKKERFSLILESASTNQTSMYLCASSLKFGGSFYNEQFFGPGTRLTVL.

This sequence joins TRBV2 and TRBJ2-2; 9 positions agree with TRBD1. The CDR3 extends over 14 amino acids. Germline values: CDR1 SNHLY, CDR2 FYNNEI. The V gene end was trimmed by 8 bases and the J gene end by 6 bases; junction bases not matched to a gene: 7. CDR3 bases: TGTGCCAGCTGGACAGGGGTCGGCGCCGGGGAGCTGTTTTTT. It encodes CASWTGVGAGELFF.

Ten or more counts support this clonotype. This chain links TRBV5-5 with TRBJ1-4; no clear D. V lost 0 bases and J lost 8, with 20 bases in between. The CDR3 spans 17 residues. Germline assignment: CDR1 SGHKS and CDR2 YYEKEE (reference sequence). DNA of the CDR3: TGTGCCAGCAGCTTGGCCCGGGTCGGAATCTTTTCGGAAAAACTGTTTTTT. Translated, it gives CASSLARVGIFSEKLFF.

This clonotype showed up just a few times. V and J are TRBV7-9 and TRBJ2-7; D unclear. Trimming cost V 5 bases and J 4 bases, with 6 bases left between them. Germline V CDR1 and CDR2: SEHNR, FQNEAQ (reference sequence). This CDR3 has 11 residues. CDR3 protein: CASSPDYEQYF. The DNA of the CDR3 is TGTGCCAGCAGCCCCGATTACGAGCAGTACTTC.

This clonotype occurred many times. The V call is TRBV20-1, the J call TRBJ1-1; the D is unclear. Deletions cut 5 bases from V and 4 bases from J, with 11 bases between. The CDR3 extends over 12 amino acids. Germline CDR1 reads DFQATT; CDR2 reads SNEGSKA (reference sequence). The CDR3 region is CSAGGVGTEAFF. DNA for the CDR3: TGCAGTGCTGGTGGGGTGGGCACTGAAGCTTTCTTT.

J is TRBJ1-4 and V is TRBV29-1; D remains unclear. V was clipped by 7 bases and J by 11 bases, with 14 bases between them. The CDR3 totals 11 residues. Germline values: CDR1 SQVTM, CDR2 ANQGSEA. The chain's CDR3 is CSAYAGDKLFF. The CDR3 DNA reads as TGCAGCGCCTACGCAGGAGATAAACTGTTTTTT.

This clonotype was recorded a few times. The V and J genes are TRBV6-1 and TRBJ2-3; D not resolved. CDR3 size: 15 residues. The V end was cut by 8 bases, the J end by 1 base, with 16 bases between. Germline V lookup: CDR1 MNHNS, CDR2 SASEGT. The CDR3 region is CASLRVGRRTDTQYF. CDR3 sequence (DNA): TGTGCCAGCCTCCGGGTGGGTCGACGCACAGATACGCAGTATTTT.

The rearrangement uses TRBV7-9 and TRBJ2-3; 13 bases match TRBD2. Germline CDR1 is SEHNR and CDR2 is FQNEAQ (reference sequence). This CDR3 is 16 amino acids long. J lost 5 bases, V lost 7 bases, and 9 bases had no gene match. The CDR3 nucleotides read TGTGCCAGCACCCTATGGACTAGCGGGAGAGGAGATACGCAGTATTTT. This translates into CASTLWTSGRGDTQYF. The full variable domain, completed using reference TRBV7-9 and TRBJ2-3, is DTGVSQNPRHKITKRGQNVTFRCDPISEHNRLYWYRQTLGQGPEFLTYFQNEAQLEKSRLLSDRFSAERPKGSFSTLEIQRTEQGDSAMYLCASTLWTSGRGDTQYFGPGTRLTVL.

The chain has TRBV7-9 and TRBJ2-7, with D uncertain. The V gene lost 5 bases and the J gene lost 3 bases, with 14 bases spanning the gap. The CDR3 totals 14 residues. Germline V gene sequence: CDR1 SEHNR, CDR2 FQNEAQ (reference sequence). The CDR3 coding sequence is TGTGCCAGCAGCCCCACCGAGTTACACTACGAGCAGTACTTC. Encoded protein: CASSPTELHYEQYF. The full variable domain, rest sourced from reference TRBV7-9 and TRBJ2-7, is DTGVSQNPRHKITKRGQNVTFRCDPISEHNRLYWYRQTLGQGPEFLTYFQNEAQLEKSRLLSDRFSAERPKGSFSTLEIQRTEQGDSAMYLCASSPTELHYEQYFGPGTRLTVT.

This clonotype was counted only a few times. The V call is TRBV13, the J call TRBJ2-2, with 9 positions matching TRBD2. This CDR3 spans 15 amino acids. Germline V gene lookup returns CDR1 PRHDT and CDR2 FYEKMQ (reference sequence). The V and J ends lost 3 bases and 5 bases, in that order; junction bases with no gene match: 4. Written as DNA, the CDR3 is TGTGCCAGCAGCTTTACTAGCGGGTTGACCGGGGAGCTGTTTTTT. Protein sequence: CASSFTSGLTGELFF.

The CDR3 is CASSYSVGGSELFF. The CDR3 DNA follows: TGTGCCAGCAGTTACTCCGTAGGGGGCTCGGAGCTGTTTTTT. The V gene is TRBV6-2 or TRBV6-3, the J gene TRBJ2-2, with 7 bases matching TRBD1. V gave up 0 bases and J gave up 10 bases; unmatched junction bases: 5. Per the germline V gene, CDR1 is MNHEY and CDR2 is SVGEGT. This CDR3 contains 14 residues.

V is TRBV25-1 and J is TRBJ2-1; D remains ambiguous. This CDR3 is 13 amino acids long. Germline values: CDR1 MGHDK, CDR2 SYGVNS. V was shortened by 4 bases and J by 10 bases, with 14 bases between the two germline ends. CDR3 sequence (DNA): TGTGCCAGCAGTGCAGGAGTCGGTTACGAGCAGTTCTTC. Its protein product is CASSAGVGYEQFF.

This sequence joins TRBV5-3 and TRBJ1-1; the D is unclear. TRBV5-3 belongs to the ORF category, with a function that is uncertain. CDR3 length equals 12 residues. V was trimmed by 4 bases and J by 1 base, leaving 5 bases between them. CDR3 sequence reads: CARSTKNTEAFF. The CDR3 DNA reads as TGTGCCAGAAGCACGAAGAACACTGAAGCTTTCTTT.

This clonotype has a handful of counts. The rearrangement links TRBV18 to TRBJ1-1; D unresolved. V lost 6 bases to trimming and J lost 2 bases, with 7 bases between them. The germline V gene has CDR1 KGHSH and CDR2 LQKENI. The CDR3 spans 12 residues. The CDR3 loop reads CASSQTNTEAFF. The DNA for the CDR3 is TGTGCCAGCTCTCAGACTAACACTGAAGCTTTCTTT.

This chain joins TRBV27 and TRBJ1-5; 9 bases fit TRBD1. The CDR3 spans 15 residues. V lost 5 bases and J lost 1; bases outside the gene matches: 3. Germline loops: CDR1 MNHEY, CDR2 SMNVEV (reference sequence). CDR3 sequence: CASSKDRGSNQPQHF. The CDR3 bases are TGTGCCAGCAGTAAGGACAGGGGAAGCAATCAGCCCCAGCATTTT.

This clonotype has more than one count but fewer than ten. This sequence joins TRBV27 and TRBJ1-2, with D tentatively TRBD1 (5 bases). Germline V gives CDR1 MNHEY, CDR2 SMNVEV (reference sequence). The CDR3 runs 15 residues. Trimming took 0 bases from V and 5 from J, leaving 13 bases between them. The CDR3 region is CASSLSRDLRYGYTF. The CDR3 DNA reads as TGTGCCAGCAGTTTATCGAGGGACCTAAGATATGGCTACACCTTC.